The 25 T cell receptor beta chains in this list originate from one sample, sequenced in a study of T cell repertoires in cytomegalovirus infection. TCRdb re-called the reads with MiXCR, one entry per CDR3 protein. There are roughly 230,000 distinct CDR3 sequences in the sample; about 18% occur only once, and about half lies in the top ten. What was sequenced was CD8+ T cells from PBMCs. These receptors were taken from a human donor in good health (CMV status not recorded). Some clones in this sample may be carry-over from other donors' samples.

The chain combines TRBV24-1 with TRBJ2-1; D call uncertain. The CDR3 is 9 amino acids. Germline V gene lookup returns CDR1 KGHDR and CDR2 SFDVKD. With 12 bases removed from V and 9 bases from J, the gap between germline ends came to 8 bases. The DNA for the CDR3 is TGTGCCCCTTCGAGTGAGCAGTTCTTC. This encodes CAPSSEQFF.

The chain links TRBV14 to TRBJ2-7; TRBD1 matches 9 bases. Germline-derived CDR1 and CDR2 are SGHDN and FVKESK. V was clipped by 3 bases and J by 2 bases; unmatched bases: 11. The CDR3 has 17 residues. This CDR3 reads CASSQFGGQGRPYEQYF. DNA of the CDR3: TGTGCCAGCAGCCAGTTCGGGGGACAGGGCAGACCCTACGAGCAGTACTTC.

This clonotype was seen ten or more times. This chain uses TRBV7-8 with TRBJ2-7, with D tentatively TRBD1 (6 bases). CDR1 is SGHVS, CDR2 FQNEAQ, per germline. The V and J ends lost 5 bases and 0 bases respectively, with 14 bases between them. CDR3 length equals 15 residues. The CDR3 here is CASSPRQESSYEQYF. CDR3 coding DNA: TGTGCCAGCAGCCCCCGACAGGAAAGCTCCTACGAGCAGTACTTC.

Worth noting for this clonotype: A much more abundant neighbour one base away suggests this may be a read error. The chain links TRBV6-2 or TRBV6-3 to TRBJ1-1; unclear D gene. CDR1 is MNHEY, CDR2 SVGEGT, per germline. The CDR3 runs to 14 residues. The germline V and J ends were trimmed by 5 bases and 4 bases, with 14 bases remaining between them. The CDR3 region is CASSTSGRSTEAFF. The CDR3 bases are TGTGCCAGCAGTACTTCCGGGCGCAGCACTGAAGCTTTCTTT.

V gene TRBV27 combines with J gene TRBJ2-1; D is possibly TRBD2 (5 bases). This CDR3 has 16 residues. Germline lookup yields CDR1 MNHEY and CDR2 SMNVEV (reference sequence). V dropped 3 bases and J dropped 0 bases, with 12 bases sitting between them. The chain's CDR3 is CASSFILGDSYNEQFF. The DNA for the CDR3 is TGTGCCAGCAGTTTTATCCTCGGGGACTCCTACAATGAGCAGTTCTTC.

A few counts support this clonotype. J is TRBJ1-1 and V is TRBV7-6; D not resolved. This CDR3 is 15 amino acids long. Trimming stripped 1 base from V and 8 bases from J, with 17 bases between. In germline, CDR1 is SGHVS, CDR2 FNYEAQ. CDR3 sequence (DNA): TGTGCCAGCAGCTTAGAAAGGGCGGACCCGGCGGAAGCTTTCTTT. It codes for CASSLERADPAEAFF.

This clonotype was seen at least ten times. The rearrangement joins TRBV28 to TRBJ1-4; D possibly corresponds to TRBD1 (5 bases). V shed 3 bases and J shed 13 bases, with 12 bases lying between them. This CDR3 has 12 amino acids. Germline CDR1 reads MDHEN; CDR2 reads SYDVKM. For the CDR3, the DNA is TGTGCCAGCAGTTTCCCTGGGGGTGGACTGTTTTTT. Its translation is CASSFPGGGLFF.

This clonotype was detected a few times. This chain links TRBV5-6 with TRBJ2-1, with 8 bases that match TRBD2. CDR3 length: 16 amino acids. V shed 2 bases and J 0 bases; nucleotides not matched to a gene: 4. Looked up from germline, CDR1 is SGHDT and CDR2 is YYEEEE. The CDR3 loop reads CASSLGGGLSYNEQFF. The CDR3 nucleotides are TGTGCCAGCAGCTTAGGCGGGGGGCTCTCCTACAATGAGCAGTTCTTC.

This clonotype has a handful of counts. This chain uses TRBV29-1 with TRBJ2-5, with D uncertain. This CDR3 has 11 amino acids. The V and J ends lost 5 bases and 3 bases respectively, with 7 bases between them. Germline lookup yields CDR1 SQVTM and CDR2 ANQGSEA. The CDR3 loop reads CSVFREETQYF. CDR3 in DNA: TGCAGCGTTTTCAGAGAAGAGACCCAGTACTTC. The whole variable domain, remainder taken from reference TRBV29-1 and TRBJ2-5, is SAVISQKPSRDICQRGTSLTIQCQVDSQVTMMFWYRQQPGQSLTLIATANQGSEATYESGFVIDKFPISRPNLTFSTLTVSNMSPEDSSIYLCSVFREETQYFGPGTRLLVL.

This clonotype came up a few times. The rearrangement joins TRBV27 to TRBJ1-2; 12 bases align to TRBD1. Germline trimming cut 5 bases from V and 8 bases from J; bases unmatched to any gene: 12. The germline V gene encodes CDR1 MNHEY and CDR2 SMNVEV (reference sequence). CDR3 length: 16 amino acids. CDR3 protein: CASSVISGQGARGYTF. The CDR3 DNA sequence: TGTGCCAGCAGTGTGATTTCGGGACAGGGGGCGAGGGGCTACACCTTC.

The rearrangement links TRBV19 to TRBJ1-2, with D possibly matching TRBD1 (6 bases). Trimming took 4 bases from V and 10 from J, leaving 13 bases between them. CDR3 length: 12 residues. The germline V gene encodes CDR1 LNHDA and CDR2 SQIVND (reference sequence). The chain's CDR3 is CASSNARTVYTF. The CDR3 DNA reads TGTGCCAGTAGTAACGCCCGGACAGTCTACACCTTC.

The chain joins TRBV2 to TRBJ1-5, with D perhaps TRBD1 (6 bases). Germline lookup yields CDR1 SNHLY and CDR2 FYNNEI. V gave up 5 bases and J gave up 5 bases, with 16 bases separating them. The CDR3 is 15 residues long. CDR3 sequence: CASSSSGQSYQPQHF. CDR3 coding DNA: TGTGCCAGCAGTTCCTCCGGACAGAGCTATCAGCCCCAGCATTTT. Full variable domain (outside the CDR3, taken from reference TRBV2 and TRBJ1-5): EPEVTQTPSHQVTQMGQEVILRCVPISNHLYFYWYRQILGQKVEFLVSFYNNEISEKSEIFDDQFSVERPDGSNFTLKIRSTKLEDSAMYFCASSSSGQSYQPQHFGDGTRLSIL.

CDR3 bases: TGTGCCAGCAGTCCTCCGGGGGCGAACGGGGAGCTGTTTTTT. It yields the protein CASSPPGANGELFF. The V call is TRBV7-6, the J call TRBJ2-2; TRBD1 or TRBD2 may be the D gene (6 bases each). The V gene's germline CDR1 is SGHVS and CDR2 FNYEAQ. The CDR3 is made up of 14 amino acids. V was trimmed by 6 bases and J by 7 bases, leaving 15 bases between them.

The CDR3 DNA sequence: TGTGCCAGCAGCTTGGTTTCCAGGGCCGGGGAGCTGTTTTTT. Protein product: CASSLVSRAGELFF. The V call is TRBV5-6, the J call TRBJ2-2, with D possibly TRBD1 on 5 matching bases. With 0 bases removed from V and 6 bases from J, the gap between germline ends came to 9 bases. This CDR3 has 14 amino acids. Germline assignment: CDR1 SGHDT and CDR2 YYEEEE.

This sequence joins TRBV5-1 and TRBJ2-7; 7 nucleotides line up with TRBD1. Germline lookup yields CDR1 SGHRS and CDR2 YFSETQ. V was pared by 0 bases and J by 2 bases, with 8 bases of the junction left unmatched. The CDR3 sequence is 16 residues long. In DNA form, the CDR3 reads TGCGCCAGCAGCTTGGGGCTGAGGGACAGACCCTACGAGCAGTACTTC. Translation: CASSLGLRDRPYEQYF.

The chain carries TRBV27 and TRBJ2-1; weak D call: TRBD2 (5 bases). This CDR3 spans 16 amino acids. Germline CDR1 reads MNHEY; CDR2 reads SMNVEV (reference sequence). Trimming removed 6 bases from V and 1 base from J, with 16 bases in between. The CDR3 sequence: CASRDRGWRSYNEQFF. CDR3 DNA sequence: TGTGCCAGCAGAGACCGAGGGTGGCGATCCTACAATGAGCAGTTCTTC.

The chain has TRBV18 and TRBJ2-7; possibly TRBD1 for D (5 bases). CDR1 is KGHSH and CDR2 is LQKENI in the germline V gene. V lost 2 bases to trimming and J lost 0 bases, with 14 bases between them. CDR3 size: 16 residues. CDR3 protein: CASSPYQGVSSYEQYF. The CDR3 nucleotides read TGTGCCAGCTCACCATATCAGGGCGTCAGCTCCTACGAGCAGTACTTC.

The chain is built from TRBV7-8 and TRBJ2-7; 11 bases line up with TRBD1. V gave up 1 base and J gave up 0 bases; unmatched junction bases: 2. Germline V CDR1 and CDR2: SGHVS, FQNEAQ. The CDR3 contains 16 residues. CDR3 DNA sequence: TGTGCCAGCAGCTTAGGGGGGACAGGGGGCTCCTACGAGCAGTACTTC. It codes for CASSLGGTGGSYEQYF.

The genes are TRBV28 and TRBJ1-2, with 8 bases that match TRBD1. The CDR3 covers 17 residues. V shed 8 bases, J shed 8 bases, and the junction held 22 bases outside the gene matches. Germline CDR1 MDHEN, CDR2 SYDVKM. CDR3 bases: TGTGCCAGCGACGATTCGTCGATCAGGGGGCGCTTTGTCGGCTACACCTTC. Protein product: CASDDSSIRGRFVGYTF.

This clonotype was detected only a few times. The CDR3 sequence is CSVEEGQDYGYTF. DNA of the CDR3: TGCAGCGTTGAAGAGGGGCAGGACTATGGCTACACCTTC. The V and J genes are TRBV29-1 and TRBJ1-2, with D maybe TRBD1 (5 bases). V gave up 0 bases and J gave up 3 bases, with 8 bases separating them. The CDR3 runs to 13 residues. Germline V CDR1 and CDR2: SQVTM, ANQGSEA.

The CDR3 DNA sequence: TGCAGTGCTACTACAGGGGGACCTAAAACTGGGGCCAACGTCCTGACTTTC. It codes for CSATTGGPKTGANVLTF. The V gene is TRBV20-1, the J gene TRBJ2-6; TRBD1 matches 8 bases. This CDR3 has 17 amino acids. The V gene end was trimmed by 4 bases and the J gene end by 2 bases; junction bases not matched to a gene: 10. Germline V CDR1 and CDR2: DFQATT, SNEGSKA (reference sequence).

This clonotype was observed a few times. The rearrangement uses TRBV27 and TRBJ2-4, with 8 bases aligning to TRBD1. The V gene's germline CDR1 is MNHEY and CDR2 SMNVEV (reference sequence). Unmatched junction bases numbered 4, after V lost 0 bases and J lost 3 bases. The CDR3 sequence is 16 residues long. The CDR3 DNA reads TGTGCCAGCAGTTTATCTGAGGACAGGGTCAAAAACATTCAGTACTTC. This translates into CASSLSEDRVKNIQYF.

The rearrangement links TRBV29-1 to TRBJ2-7; 9 bases align to TRBD1. The CDR3 consists of 14 residues. The ends lost 7 bases at V and 3 bases at J; junction bases unmatched: 10. Germline V gene data show CDR1 as SQVTM and CDR2 as ANQGSEA. This chain's CDR3 is CSATPPGQGYEQYF. The DNA for the CDR3 is TGCAGCGCCACTCCTCCGGGACAGGGCTACGAGCAGTACTTC.

This clonotype was counted many times. The CDR3 loop is CASSLYSNVLQQETQYF. CDR3 nucleotides: TGTGCCAGCAGTTTATATTCGAACGTTTTACAACAAGAGACCCAGTACTTC. V gene TRBV28 combines with J gene TRBJ2-5; no reliable D call. Germline assignment: CDR1 MDHEN and CDR2 SYDVKM. This CDR3 has 17 amino acids. Trimming stripped 1 base from V and 2 bases from J, with 17 bases between.

This clonotype was counted a few times. This chain links TRBV28 with TRBJ1-6; 7 bases are a match to TRBD1. Trimming removed 4 bases from V and 0 bases from J; junction bases left unmatched: 6. This CDR3 region has 17 residues. Germline CDR1 MDHEN, CDR2 SYDVKM. CDR3 coding DNA: TGTGCCAGCAGTTCCGGACAGGAAAGCTCCTATAATTCACCCCTCCACTTT. It translates to CASSSGQESSYNSPLHF.